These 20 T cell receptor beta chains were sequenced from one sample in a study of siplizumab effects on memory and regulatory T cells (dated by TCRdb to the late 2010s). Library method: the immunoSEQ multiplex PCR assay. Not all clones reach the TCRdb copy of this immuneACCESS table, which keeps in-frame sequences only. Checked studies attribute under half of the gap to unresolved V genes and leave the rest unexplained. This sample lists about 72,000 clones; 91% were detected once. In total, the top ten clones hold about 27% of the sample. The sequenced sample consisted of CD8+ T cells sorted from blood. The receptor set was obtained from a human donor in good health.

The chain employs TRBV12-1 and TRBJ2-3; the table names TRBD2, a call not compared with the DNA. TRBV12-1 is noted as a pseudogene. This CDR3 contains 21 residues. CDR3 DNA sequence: TGTGCCAGCAGCTTTGGTCGGTTCCAGGCGGGAGTGGGACCTAGCACAGATACGCAGTATTTT. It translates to CASSFGRFQAGVGPSTDTQYF.

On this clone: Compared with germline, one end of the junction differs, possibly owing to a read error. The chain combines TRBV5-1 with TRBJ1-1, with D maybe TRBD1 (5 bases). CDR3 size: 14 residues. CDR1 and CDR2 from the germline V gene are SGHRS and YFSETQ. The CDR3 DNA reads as TGCGCCAGCAGATTGGAGGTCGGGACCGCTGAAGCTTTCTTT. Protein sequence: CASRLEVGTAEAFF.

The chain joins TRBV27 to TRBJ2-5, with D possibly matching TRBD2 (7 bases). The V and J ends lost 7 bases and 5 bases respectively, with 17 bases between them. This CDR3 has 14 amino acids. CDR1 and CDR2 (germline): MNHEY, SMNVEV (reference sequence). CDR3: CASTQWGGLETQYF. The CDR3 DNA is TGTGCCAGCACCCAATGGGGGGGCTTGGAGACCCAGTACTTC.

CDR3 sequence: CASSLHTNYGYTF. Written as DNA, the CDR3 is TGCGCCAGCAGCTTGCACACTAACTATGGCTACACCTTC. The chain recombines TRBV5-1 with TRBJ1-2; no definite D call. The CDR3 has 13 residues. V gave up 1 base and J gave up 0 bases, with 4 bases separating them. The germline gives CDR1 SGHRS, CDR2 YFSETQ.

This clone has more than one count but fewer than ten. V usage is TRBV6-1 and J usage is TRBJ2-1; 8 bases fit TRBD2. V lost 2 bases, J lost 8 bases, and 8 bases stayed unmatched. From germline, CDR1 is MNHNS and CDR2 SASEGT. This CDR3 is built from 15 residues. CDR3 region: CASSETAGGVDEQFF. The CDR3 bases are TGTGCCAGCAGTGAAACGGCGGGAGGCGTAGATGAGCAGTTCTTC.

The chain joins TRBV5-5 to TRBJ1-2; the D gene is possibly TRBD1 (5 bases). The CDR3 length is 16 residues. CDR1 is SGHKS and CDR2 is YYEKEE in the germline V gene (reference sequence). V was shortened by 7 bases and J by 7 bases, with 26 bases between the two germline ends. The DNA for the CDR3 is TGTGCCAGCTCGCCCCGGGACCGGCAGACTTGGGGTGGCTACACCTTC. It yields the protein CASSPRDRQTWGGYTF.

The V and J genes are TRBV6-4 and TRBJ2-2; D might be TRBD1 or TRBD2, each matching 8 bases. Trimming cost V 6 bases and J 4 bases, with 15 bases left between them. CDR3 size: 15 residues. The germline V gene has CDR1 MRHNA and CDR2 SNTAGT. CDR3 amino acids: CASRVSGTGTGELFF. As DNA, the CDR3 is TGTGCCAGCAGGGTTAGCGGGACAGGCACCGGGGAGCTGTTTTTT.

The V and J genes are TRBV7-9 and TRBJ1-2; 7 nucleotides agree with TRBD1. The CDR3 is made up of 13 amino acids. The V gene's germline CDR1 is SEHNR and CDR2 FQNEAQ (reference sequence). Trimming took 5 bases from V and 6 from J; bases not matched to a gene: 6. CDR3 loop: CASSVDRVNGYTF. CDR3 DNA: TGTGCCAGCAGCGTCGACAGGGTGAATGGCTACACCTTC. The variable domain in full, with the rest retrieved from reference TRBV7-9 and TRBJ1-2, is DTGVSQNPRHKITKRGQNVTFRCDPISEHNRLYWYRQTLGQGPEFLTYFQNEAQLEKSRLLSDRFSAERPKGSFSTLEIQRTEQGDSAMYLCASSVDRVNGYTFGSGTRLTVV.

CDR3 protein: CASSLWQGAEQFF. The CDR3 DNA reads as TGTGCCAGCAGTTTATGGCAGGGGGCTGAGCAGTTCTTC. This sequence joins TRBV27 and TRBJ2-1, with 8 bases matching TRBD1. Germline assignment: CDR1 MNHEY and CDR2 SMNVEV (reference sequence). The CDR3 runs to 13 residues. V was clipped by 1 base and J by 9 bases; unmatched bases: 2.

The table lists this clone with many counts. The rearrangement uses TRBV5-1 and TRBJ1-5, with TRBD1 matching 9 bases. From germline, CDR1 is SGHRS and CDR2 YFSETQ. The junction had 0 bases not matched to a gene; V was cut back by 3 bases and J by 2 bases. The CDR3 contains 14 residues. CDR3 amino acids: CASSWTGGNQPQHF. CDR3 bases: TGCGCCAGCAGCTGGACAGGGGGCAATCAGCCCCAGCATTTT.

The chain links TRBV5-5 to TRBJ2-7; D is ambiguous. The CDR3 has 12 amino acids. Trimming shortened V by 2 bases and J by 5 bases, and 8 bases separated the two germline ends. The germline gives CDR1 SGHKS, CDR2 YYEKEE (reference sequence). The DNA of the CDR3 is TGTGCCAGCAGCTTTCTGACGGACGAGCAGTACTTC. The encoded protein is CASSFLTDEQYF.

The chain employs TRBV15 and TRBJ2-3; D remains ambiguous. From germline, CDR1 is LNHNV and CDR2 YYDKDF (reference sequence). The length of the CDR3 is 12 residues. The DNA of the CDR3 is TGTGCGTCCGGGCTAGGCACAGATACGCAGTATTTT. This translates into CASGLGTDTQYF.

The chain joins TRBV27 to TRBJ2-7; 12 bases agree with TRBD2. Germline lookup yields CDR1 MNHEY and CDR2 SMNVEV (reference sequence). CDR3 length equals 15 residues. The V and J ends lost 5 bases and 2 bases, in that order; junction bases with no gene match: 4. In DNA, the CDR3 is TGTGCCAGCAGTCTAGCGGGGGGGACTACCTACGAGCAGTACTTC. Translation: CASSLAGGTTYEQYF.

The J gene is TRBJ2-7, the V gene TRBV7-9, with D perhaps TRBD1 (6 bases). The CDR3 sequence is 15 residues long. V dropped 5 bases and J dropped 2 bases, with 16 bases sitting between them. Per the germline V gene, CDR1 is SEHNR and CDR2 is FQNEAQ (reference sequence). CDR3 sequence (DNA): TGTGCCAGCAGCCGACCCGGGACATCGGCCTACGAGCAGTACTTC. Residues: CASSRPGTSAYEQYF. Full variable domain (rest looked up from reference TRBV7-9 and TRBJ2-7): DTGVSQNPRHKITKRGQNVTFRCDPISEHNRLYWYRQTLGQGPEFLTYFQNEAQLEKSRLLSDRFSAERPKGSFSTLEIQRTEQGDSAMYLCASSRPGTSAYEQYFGPGTRLTVT.

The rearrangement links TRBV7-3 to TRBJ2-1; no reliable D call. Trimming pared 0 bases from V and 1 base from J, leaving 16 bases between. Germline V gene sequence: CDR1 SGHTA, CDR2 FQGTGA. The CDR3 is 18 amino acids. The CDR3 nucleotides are TGTGCCAGCAGCTTAACCCCAGGAACGGCCAATTCCTACAATGAGCAGTTCTTC. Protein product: CASSLTPGTANSYNEQFF.

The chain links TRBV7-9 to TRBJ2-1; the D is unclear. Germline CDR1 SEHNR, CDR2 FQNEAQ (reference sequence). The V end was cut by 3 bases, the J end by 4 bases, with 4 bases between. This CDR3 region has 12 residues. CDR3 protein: CASSFIYNEQFF. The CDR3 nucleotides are TGTGCCAGCAGCTTCATTTACAATGAGCAGTTCTTC. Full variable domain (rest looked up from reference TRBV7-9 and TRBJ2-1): DTGVSQNPRHKITKRGQNVTFRCDPISEHNRLYWYRQTLGQGPEFLTYFQNEAQLEKSRLLSDRFSAERPKGSFSTLEIQRTEQGDSAMYLCASSFIYNEQFFGPGTRLTVL.

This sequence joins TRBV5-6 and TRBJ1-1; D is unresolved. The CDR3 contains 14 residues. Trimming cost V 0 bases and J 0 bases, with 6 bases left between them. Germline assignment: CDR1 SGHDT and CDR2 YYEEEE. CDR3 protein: CASSLEKLNTEAFF. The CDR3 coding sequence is TGTGCCAGCAGCTTGGAAAAGCTGAACACTGAAGCTTTCTTT.

The CDR3, as DNA: TGTGCCATCAGTGAGCAGACTGAAGCTTTCTTT. Its translation is CAISEQTEAFF. The rearrangement uses TRBV10-3 and TRBJ1-1; no firm D call. This CDR3 region has 11 residues. Between the trimmed V and J ends, which lost 2 bases and 5 bases, there was a span of 3 bases. Germline assignment: CDR1 ENHRY and CDR2 SYGVKD.

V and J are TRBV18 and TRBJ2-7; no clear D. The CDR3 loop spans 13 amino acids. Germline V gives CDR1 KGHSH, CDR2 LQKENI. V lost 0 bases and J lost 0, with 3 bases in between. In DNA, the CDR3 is TGTGCCAGCTCACCACCCCTCTCCTACGAGCAGTACTTC. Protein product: CASSPPLSYEQYF.

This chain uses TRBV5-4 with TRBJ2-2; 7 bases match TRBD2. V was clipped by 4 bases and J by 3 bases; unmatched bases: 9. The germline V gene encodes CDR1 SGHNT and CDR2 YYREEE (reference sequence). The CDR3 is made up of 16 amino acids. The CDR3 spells CASSPTLRGYTGELFF. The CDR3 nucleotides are TGTGCCAGCAGCCCTACGTTGCGGGGGTACACCGGGGAGCTGTTTTTT.